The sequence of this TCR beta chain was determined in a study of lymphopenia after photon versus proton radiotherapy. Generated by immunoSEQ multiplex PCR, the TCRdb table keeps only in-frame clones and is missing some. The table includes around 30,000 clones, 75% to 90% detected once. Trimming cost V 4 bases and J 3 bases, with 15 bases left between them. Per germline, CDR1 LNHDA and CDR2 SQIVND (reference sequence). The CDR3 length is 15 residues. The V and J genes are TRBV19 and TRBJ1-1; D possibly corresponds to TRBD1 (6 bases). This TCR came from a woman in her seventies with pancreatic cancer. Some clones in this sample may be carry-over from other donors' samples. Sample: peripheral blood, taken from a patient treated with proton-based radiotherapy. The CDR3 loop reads CASSTTPGAHTEAFF. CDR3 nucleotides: TGTGCCAGTAGTACCACCCCGGGGGCGCACACTGAAGCTTTCTTT.